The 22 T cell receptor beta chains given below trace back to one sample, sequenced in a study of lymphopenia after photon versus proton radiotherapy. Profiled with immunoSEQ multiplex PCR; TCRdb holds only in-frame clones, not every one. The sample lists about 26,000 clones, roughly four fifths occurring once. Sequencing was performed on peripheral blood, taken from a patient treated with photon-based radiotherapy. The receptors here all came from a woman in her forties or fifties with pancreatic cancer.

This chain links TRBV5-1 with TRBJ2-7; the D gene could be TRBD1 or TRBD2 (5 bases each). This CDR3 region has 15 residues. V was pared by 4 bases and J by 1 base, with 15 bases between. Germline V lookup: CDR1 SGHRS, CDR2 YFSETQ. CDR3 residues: CASSVSGTESYEQYF. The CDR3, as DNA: TGCGCCAGCAGCGTTTCCGGGACCGAATCCTACGAGCAGTACTTC.

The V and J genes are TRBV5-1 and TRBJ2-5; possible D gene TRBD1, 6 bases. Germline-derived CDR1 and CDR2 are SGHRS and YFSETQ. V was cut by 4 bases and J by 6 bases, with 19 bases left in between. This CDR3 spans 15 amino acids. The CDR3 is CASSPNPQGPKTQYF. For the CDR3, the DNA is TGCGCCAGCAGCCCGAACCCACAGGGTCCAAAGACCCAGTACTTC.

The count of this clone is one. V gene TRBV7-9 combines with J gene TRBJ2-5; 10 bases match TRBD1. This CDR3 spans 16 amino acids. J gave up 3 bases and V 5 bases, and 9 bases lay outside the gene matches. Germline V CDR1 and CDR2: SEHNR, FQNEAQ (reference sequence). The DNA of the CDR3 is TGTGCCAGCAGCCGTACTGCCGGGACAGGGGAAGAGACCCAGTACTTC. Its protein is CASSRTAGTGEETQYF.

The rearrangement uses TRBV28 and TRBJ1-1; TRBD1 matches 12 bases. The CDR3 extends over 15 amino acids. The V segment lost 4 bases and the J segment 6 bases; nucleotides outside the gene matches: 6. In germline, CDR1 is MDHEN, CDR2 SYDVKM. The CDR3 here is CASSSPGQGASEAFF. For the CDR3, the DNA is TGTGCCAGCAGTTCTCCGGGACAGGGGGCTTCTGAAGCTTTCTTT.

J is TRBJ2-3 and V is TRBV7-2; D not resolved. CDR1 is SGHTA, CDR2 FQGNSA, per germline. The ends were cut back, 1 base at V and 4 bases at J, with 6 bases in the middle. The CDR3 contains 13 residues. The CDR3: CASSLVSADTQYF. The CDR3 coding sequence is TGTGCCAGCAGCTTAGTTTCAGCAGATACGCAGTATTTT.

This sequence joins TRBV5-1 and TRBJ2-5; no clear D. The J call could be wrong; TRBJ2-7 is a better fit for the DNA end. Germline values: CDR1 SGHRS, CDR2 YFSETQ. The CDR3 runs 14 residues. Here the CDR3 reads CASSLAWGSYEQYF. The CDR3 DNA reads TGCGCCAGCAGCTTGGCATGGGGTTCCTACGAGCAGTACTTC.

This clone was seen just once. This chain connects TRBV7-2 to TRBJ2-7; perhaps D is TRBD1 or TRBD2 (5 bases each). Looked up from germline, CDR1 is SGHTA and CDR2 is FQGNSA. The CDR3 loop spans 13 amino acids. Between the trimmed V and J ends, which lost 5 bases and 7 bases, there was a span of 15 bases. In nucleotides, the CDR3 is TGTGCCAGCAGCCCCGGGACCCTCAGGGAGCAGTACTTC. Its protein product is CASSPGTLREQYF.

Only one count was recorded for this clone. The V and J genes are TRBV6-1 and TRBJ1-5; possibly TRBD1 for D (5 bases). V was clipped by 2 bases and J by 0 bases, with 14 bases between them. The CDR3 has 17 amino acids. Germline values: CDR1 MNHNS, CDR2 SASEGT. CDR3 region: CASSELLFDSSNQPQHF. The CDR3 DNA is TGTGCCAGCAGTGAACTCCTTTTCGACAGTAGCAATCAGCCCCAGCATTTT.

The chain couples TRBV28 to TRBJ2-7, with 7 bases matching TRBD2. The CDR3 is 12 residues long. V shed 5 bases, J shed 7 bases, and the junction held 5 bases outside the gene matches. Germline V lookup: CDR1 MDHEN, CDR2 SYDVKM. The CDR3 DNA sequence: TGTGCCAGCAGTCGGACTAGGAGGGAGCAGTACTTC. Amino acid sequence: CASSRTRREQYF.

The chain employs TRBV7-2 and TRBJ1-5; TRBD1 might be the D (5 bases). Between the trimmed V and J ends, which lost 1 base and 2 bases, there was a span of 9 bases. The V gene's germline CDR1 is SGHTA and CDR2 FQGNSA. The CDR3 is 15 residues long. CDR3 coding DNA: TGTGCCAGCAGCTTAGACGGGGCGGGCAATCAGCCCCAGCATTTT. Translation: CASSLDGAGNQPQHF.

Written as DNA, the CDR3 is TGTGCCAGCAGTTTAACCCCTGGGCCTCCCAATCAGCCCCAGCATTTT. It translates to CASSLTPGPPNQPQHF. V gene TRBV27 combines with J gene TRBJ1-5; no reliable D call. The CDR3 loop spans 16 amino acids. Germline loops: CDR1 MNHEY, CDR2 SMNVEV (reference sequence). Trimming left V 2 bases short and J 3 bases short, with 14 bases between.

CDR3 sequence: CASSLGGSRTYEQYF. The CDR3 DNA is TGTGCCAGCAGCTTAGGGGGAAGTAGGACCTACGAGCAGTACTTC. The gene calls are TRBV7-9 and TRBJ2-7; no reliable D call. Germline values: CDR1 SEHNR, CDR2 FQNEAQ (reference sequence). Trimming stripped 1 base from V and 2 bases from J, with 12 bases between. This CDR3 has 15 residues.

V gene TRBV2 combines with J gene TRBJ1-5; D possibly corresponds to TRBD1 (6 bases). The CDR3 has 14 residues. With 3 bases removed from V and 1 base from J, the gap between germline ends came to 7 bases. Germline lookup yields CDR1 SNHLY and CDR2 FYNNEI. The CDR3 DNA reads TGTGCCAGCAGTGACCAGGGGAGCAATCAGCCCCAGCATTTT. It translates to CASSDQGSNQPQHF.

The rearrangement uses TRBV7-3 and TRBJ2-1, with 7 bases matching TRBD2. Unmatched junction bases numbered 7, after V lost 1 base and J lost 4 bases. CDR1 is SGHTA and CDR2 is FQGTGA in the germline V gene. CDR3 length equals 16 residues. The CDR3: CASSLSSAGEYNEQFF. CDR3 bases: TGTGCCAGCAGCTTAAGTAGCGCGGGAGAGTACAATGAGCAGTTCTTC.

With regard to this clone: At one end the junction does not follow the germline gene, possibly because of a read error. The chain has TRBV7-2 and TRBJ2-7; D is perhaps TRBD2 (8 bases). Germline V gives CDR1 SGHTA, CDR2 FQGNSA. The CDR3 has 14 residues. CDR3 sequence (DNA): TGTGCCAGCAGAAGGACCGAGGGGGCGCCCGGGAGGGTTTTC. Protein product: CASRRTEGAPGRVF.

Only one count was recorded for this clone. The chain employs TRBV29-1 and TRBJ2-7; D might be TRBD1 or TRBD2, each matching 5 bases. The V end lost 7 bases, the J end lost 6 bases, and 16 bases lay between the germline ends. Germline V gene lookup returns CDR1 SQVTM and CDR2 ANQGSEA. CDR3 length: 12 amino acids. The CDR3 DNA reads TGCAGCGGGGGCCAGGAGGTCTCCGAGCAGTACTTC. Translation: CSGGQEVSEQYF.

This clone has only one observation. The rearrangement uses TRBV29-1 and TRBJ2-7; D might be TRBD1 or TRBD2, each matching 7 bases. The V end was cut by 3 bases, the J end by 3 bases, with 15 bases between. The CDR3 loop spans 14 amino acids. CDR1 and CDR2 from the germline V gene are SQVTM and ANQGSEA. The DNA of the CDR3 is TGCAGCGTTGAGGAGCGCAGGGGGGGCTACGAGCAGTACTTC. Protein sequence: CSVEERRGGYEQYF.

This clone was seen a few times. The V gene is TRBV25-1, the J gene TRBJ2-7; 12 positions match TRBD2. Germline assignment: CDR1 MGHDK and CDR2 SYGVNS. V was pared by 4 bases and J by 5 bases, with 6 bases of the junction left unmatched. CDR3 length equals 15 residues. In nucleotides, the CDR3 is TGTGCCAGCAGTGTCAGACTAGCGGGAGTTAACGAGCAGTACTTC. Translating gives CASSVRLAGVNEQYF.

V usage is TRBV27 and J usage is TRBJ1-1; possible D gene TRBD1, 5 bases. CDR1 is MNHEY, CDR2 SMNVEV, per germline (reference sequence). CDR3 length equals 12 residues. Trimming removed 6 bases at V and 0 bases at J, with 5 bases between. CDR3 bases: TGTGCCAGCAGGGACATGAACACTGAAGCTTTCTTT. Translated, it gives CASRDMNTEAFF.

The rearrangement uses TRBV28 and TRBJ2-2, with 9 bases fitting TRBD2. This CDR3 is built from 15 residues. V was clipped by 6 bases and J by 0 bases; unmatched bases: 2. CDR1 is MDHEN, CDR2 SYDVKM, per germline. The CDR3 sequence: CASRASGTNTGELFF. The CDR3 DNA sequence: TGTGCCAGCAGGGCTAGCGGGACGAACACCGGGGAGCTGTTTTTT.

CDR3 protein: CASSWGGRTKDTQYF. The CDR3 DNA sequence: TGTGCCAGCAGTTGGGGGGGCAGGACGAAGGATACGCAGTATTTT. The gene calls are TRBV28 and TRBJ2-3, with D possibly matching TRBD2 (7 bases). Germline CDR1 and CDR2: MDHEN and SYDVKM. The germline V and J ends were trimmed by 4 bases and 6 bases, with 17 bases remaining between them. The CDR3 runs to 15 residues.

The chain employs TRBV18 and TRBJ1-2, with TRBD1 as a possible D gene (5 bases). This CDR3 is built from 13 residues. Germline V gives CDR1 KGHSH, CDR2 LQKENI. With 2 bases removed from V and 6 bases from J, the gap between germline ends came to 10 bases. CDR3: CASSPNGGNGYTF. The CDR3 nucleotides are TGTGCCAGCTCACCAAACGGGGGTAATGGCTACACCTTC.